The 16 T cell receptor beta chains in this list originate from one sample, sequenced in a study of blood T cell repertoires in COVID-19. The assay was immunoSEQ multiplex PCR, and TCRdb's table has in-frame clones only and misses some. The sample carries approximately 200,000 clones, 85% recorded once. Sequences were obtained from PBMCs or T cells enriched from blood (not recorded which). All receptors derive from a man aged 35-49 years who had recovered from COVID-19.

The CDR3 region has the DNA TGTGCCAGCAGCGTAGCAGGGACTTCACTCGGAAACACCATATATTTT. Its translation is CASSVAGTSLGNTIYF. The chain employs TRBV9 and TRBJ1-3; TRBD1 might be the D (5 bases). This CDR3 has 16 residues. V lost 0 bases, J lost 4 bases, and 14 bases lay in between. Germline values: CDR1 SGDLS, CDR2 YYNGEE. The full variable domain, with the rest looked up from reference TRBV9 and TRBJ1-3, is DSGVTQTPKHLITATGQRVTLRCSPRSGDLSVYWYQQSLDQGLQFLIQYYNGEERAKGNILERFSAQQFPDLHSELNLSSLELGDSALYFCASSVAGTSLGNTIYFGEGSWLTVV.

This clone was counted once. The genes are TRBV5-4 and TRBJ2-7; D not resolved. Germline V CDR1 and CDR2: SGHNT, YYREEE (reference sequence). Between the trimmed V and J ends, which lost 4 bases and 0 bases, there was a span of 17 bases. The CDR3 runs to 16 residues. The CDR3 region has the DNA TGTGCCAGCAGCATAGGATCGACTCGCAGCTCCTACGAGCAGTACTTC. Its protein is CASSIGSTRSSYEQYF. The full variable domain, in which reference TRBV5-4 and TRBJ2-7 provide the parts outside the CDR3, is ETGVTQSPTHLIKTRGQQVTLRCSSQSGHNTVSWYQQALGQGPQFIFQYYREEENGRGNFPPRFSGLQFPNYSSELNVNALELDDSALYLCASSIGSTRSSYEQYFGPGTRLTVT.

The rearrangement links TRBV5-1 to TRBJ2-1; 11 bases fit TRBD2. Germline V gene data show CDR1 as SGHRS and CDR2 as YFSETQ. The length of the CDR3 is 18 residues. Trimming took 6 bases from V and 2 from J; bases not matched to a gene: 13. The CDR3: CASNRGKTSGITYNEQFF. In nucleotides, the CDR3 is TGCGCCAGCAACAGGGGGAAGACTAGCGGGATCACCTACAATGAGCAGTTCTTC.

The chain combines TRBV28 with TRBJ1-2; weak D call: TRBD1 (6 bases). The V end was cut by 5 bases, the J end by 0 bases, with 16 bases between. The CDR3 covers 16 residues. The V gene's germline CDR1 is MDHEN and CDR2 SYDVKM. CDR3 bases: TGTGCCAGCAGTCTCCCAATCGGACAGACTAACTATGGCTACACCTTC. This gives the protein CASSLPIGQTNYGYTF.

The chain employs TRBV5-1 and TRBJ2-1, with a weak D call TRBD2 (6 bases). The germline V gene has CDR1 SGHRS and CDR2 YFSETQ. The CDR3 covers 15 residues. Deletions cut 3 bases from V and 4 bases from J, with 14 bases between. CDR3 DNA: TGCGCCAGCAGCTCCCAATCGGCGGGGTACAATGAGCAGTTCTTC. It translates to CASSSQSAGYNEQFF.

The V call is TRBV18, the J call TRBJ2-5; 7 bases are shared with TRBD2. Trimming took 3 bases from V and 2 from J; bases not matched to a gene: 9. The CDR3 has 16 amino acids. CDR1 is KGHSH and CDR2 is LQKENI in the germline V gene. CDR3 sequence: CASSPAGRARQETQYF. The CDR3 region has the DNA TGTGCCAGCTCACCGGCAGGGAGGGCGCGGCAAGAGACCCAGTACTTC.

The chain employs TRBV6-5 and TRBJ1-2; 8 bases align to TRBD1. Germline CDR1 reads MNHEY; CDR2 reads SVGAGI. The CDR3 is 13 amino acids. Germline trimming cut 7 bases from V and 4 bases from J; bases unmatched to any gene: 5. CDR3 residues: CASIPGQGYGYTF. The CDR3 nucleotides read TGTGCCAGCATCCCAGGACAGGGCTATGGCTACACCTTC.

The genes are TRBV10-3 and TRBJ2-5; D gene unclear. This CDR3 region has 13 residues. The V gene's germline CDR1 is ENHRY and CDR2 SYGVKD. V lost 4 bases, J lost 2 bases, and 8 bases lay in between. The CDR3 DNA sequence: TGTGCCATCAGTGGCGGCACGCAAGAGACCCAGTACTTC. This codes for CAISGGTQETQYF.

The chain couples TRBV27 to TRBJ2-1; 8 nucleotides match TRBD2. The ends lost 3 bases at V and 6 bases at J; junction bases unmatched: 4. The germline gives CDR1 MNHEY, CDR2 SMNVEV (reference sequence). CDR3 length: 14 residues. The CDR3 sequence is CASSLASGFNEQFF. The CDR3 DNA reads TGTGCCAGCAGTTTGGCTAGCGGGTTCAATGAGCAGTTCTTC.

This clone was counted a single time. This chain uses TRBV11-3 with TRBJ2-7; 9 bases match TRBD1. The J segment lost 5 bases and the V segment lost 2 bases, leaving 4 bases of the junction unmatched. Germline V gene sequence: CDR1 SGHNT, CDR2 YENEEA. The CDR3 is 14 amino acids. CDR3 DNA: TGTGCCAGCAGCTTAACAGGGGGCGTAGACGAGCAGTACTTC. Amino acid sequence: CASSLTGGVDEQYF.

The gene calls are TRBV5-6 and TRBJ1-1; no reliable D call. The length of the CDR3 is 12 residues. Germline CDR1 is SGHDT and CDR2 is YYEEEE. Trimming left V 4 bases short and J 4 bases short, with 8 bases between. The CDR3 DNA reads TGTGCCAGCAGCATTCTCCCCACTGAAGCTTTCTTT. It encodes CASSILPTEAFF.

In the case of this clone: With only one base between it and a far larger clone, this is likely a read error. The CDR3 region is CASSAGQENQPQHF. The DNA for the CDR3 is TGTGCCAGCAGCGCGGGACAGGAGAATCAGCCCCAGCATTTT. This chain uses TRBV6-5 with TRBJ1-5, with TRBD1 matching over 8 bases. CDR1 and CDR2 (germline): MNHEY, SVGAGI. The CDR3 contains 14 residues. The V gene end was trimmed by 6 bases and the J gene end by 4 bases; junction bases not matched to a gene: 5.

The gene calls are TRBV27 and TRBJ2-1, with a weak D call TRBD1 (6 bases). This CDR3 contains 12 residues. Germline lookup yields CDR1 MNHEY and CDR2 SMNVEV (reference sequence). V dropped 8 bases and J dropped 7 bases, with 12 bases sitting between them. The CDR3 here is CASSAGTNEQFF. Written as DNA, the CDR3 is TGTGCCAGCTCCGCCGGGACAAATGAGCAGTTCTTC.

This clone was observed a handful of times. The rearrangement joins TRBV2 to TRBJ1-1; D is perhaps TRBD1 (5 bases). The CDR3 extends over 14 amino acids. The germline V gene encodes CDR1 SNHLY and CDR2 FYNNEI. Trimming shortened V by 5 bases and J by 5 bases, and 15 bases separated the two germline ends. The CDR3 here is CASSFPGTGTEAFF. CDR3 DNA: TGTGCCAGCAGTTTTCCCGGGACTGGGACTGAAGCTTTCTTT.

The table lists this clone with a few counts. J is TRBJ1-5 and V is TRBV4-1, with TRBD1 identical over 8 bases. J was trimmed by 7 bases and V by 0 bases; bases with no gene match: 5. CDR1 is MGHRA and CDR2 is YSYEKL in the germline V gene. The CDR3 has 15 residues. This CDR3 is CASSQEGQVDQPQHF. CDR3 nucleotide sequence: TGCGCCAGCAGCCAAGAGGGACAGGTGGACCAGCCCCAGCATTTT.

The rearrangement joins TRBV5-1 to TRBJ2-7, with 8 bases matching TRBD2. The junction had 10 bases not matched to a gene; V was cut back by 3 bases and J by 2 bases. This CDR3 region has 16 residues. Germline V CDR1 and CDR2: SGHRS, YFSETQ. CDR3 nucleotides: TGCGCCAGCAGCTGGACAAGCGGGAGTCCTACCTACGAGCAGTACTTC. Its protein product is CASSWTSGSPTYEQYF.